This entry lists 21 T cell receptor beta chains sequenced from one sample in a study of T cell repertoires in cytomegalovirus infection. TCRdb itself ran the reads through MiXCR, one entry per CDR3 protein. In the table there are fewer than 550,000 distinct CDR3 sequences, about a third of which are singletons. The sample comprised PBMCs. The receptors were sampled from a human donor in good health (CMV status not recorded). Some clones in this sample may be carry-over from other donors' samples.

This clonotype has more than one count but fewer than ten. The CDR3 loop is CATSLPSREQYF. CDR3 coding DNA: TGTGCCACCAGCCTCCCCTCAAGAGAGCAGTACTTC. The chain couples TRBV15 to TRBJ2-7, with D unresolved. Germline V gene data show CDR1 as LNHNV and CDR2 as YYDKDF (reference sequence). This CDR3 spans 12 amino acids. Deletions cut 5 bases from V and 7 bases from J, with 12 bases between.

This chain joins TRBV5-4 and TRBJ1-6; no firm D call. The CDR3 totals 13 residues. The ends were cut back, 0 bases at V and 13 bases at J, with 11 bases in the middle. Germline CDR1 is SGHNT and CDR2 is YYREEE (reference sequence). The CDR3 sequence: CASSLADGHPLHF. The CDR3 bases are TGTGCCAGCAGCTTGGCCGACGGCCATCCCCTCCACTTT.

This clonotype showed up just a few times. For the CDR3, the DNA is TGCGCCAGCAGCCAAGATTGGGGGGGAAGGACTGAAGCTTTCTTT. The encoded protein is CASSQDWGGRTEAFF. The J gene is TRBJ1-1, the V gene TRBV4-1, with D possibly TRBD1 on 5 matching bases. Germline values: CDR1 MGHRA, CDR2 YSYEKL. Trimming left V 0 bases short and J 5 bases short, with 13 bases between. The CDR3 contains 15 residues.

This clonotype was detected ten times or more. The rearrangement joins TRBV7-2 to TRBJ2-7, with D perhaps TRBD1 or TRBD2 (5 bases each). The CDR3 loop spans 16 amino acids. CDR1 and CDR2 (germline): SGHTA, FQGNSA. V shed 5 bases and J shed 4 bases, with 21 bases lying between them. The CDR3 here is CASSPTTGTAPYEQYF. The DNA for the CDR3 is TGTGCCAGCAGCCCGACAACCGGGACCGCACCTTACGAGCAGTACTTC.

This rearrangement joins TRBV20-1 to TRBJ2-3, with D unresolved. This CDR3 is 16 amino acids long. Germline CDR1 reads DFQATT; CDR2 reads SNEGSKA (reference sequence). Deletions cut 0 bases from V and 2 bases from J, with 15 bases between. The CDR3 protein is CSARDKTVIHTDTQYF. The CDR3 DNA sequence: TGCAGTGCTAGAGATAAGACTGTAATACACACAGATACGCAGTATTTT.

The V gene is TRBV11-2, the J gene TRBJ1-1; D might be TRBD1 (5 bases). Trimming cost V 2 bases and J 6 bases, with 13 bases left between them. There are 14 residues in the CDR3. CDR1 and CDR2 (germline): SGHAT, FQNNGV. CDR3 in amino acids: CASSLPRGGAEAFF. Written as DNA, the CDR3 is TGTGCCAGCAGCTTACCCCGTGGAGGGGCTGAAGCTTTCTTT.

The chain carries TRBV27 and TRBJ2-1; tentatively, D is TRBD1 (5 bases). Trimming stripped 5 bases from V and 3 bases from J, with 14 bases between. Germline CDR1 MNHEY, CDR2 SMNVEV (reference sequence). This CDR3 contains 15 residues. CDR3 nucleotides: TGTGCCAGCAGTCCCCTGCAGGGCTTCTACAATGAGCAGTTCTTC. It specifies CASSPLQGFYNEQFF.

V is TRBV28 and J is TRBJ2-3; 8 nucleotides match TRBD1. The CDR3 totals 15 residues. Germline lookup yields CDR1 MDHEN and CDR2 SYDVKM. J was trimmed by 4 bases and V by 6 bases; bases with no gene match: 9. The chain's CDR3 is CASSKRTGRADTQYF. CDR3 in DNA: TGTGCCAGCAGCAAAAGGACAGGGCGCGCAGATACGCAGTATTTT.

This clonotype was counted a few times. V usage is TRBV12-3 or TRBV12-4 and J usage is TRBJ2-3; TRBD2 might be the D (5 bases). V lost 10 bases and J 2 bases, leaving 16 bases between the germline ends. This CDR3 contains 14 residues. CDR3 DNA: TGTGCCAACCTCAAGGGCGGGCTCACAGATACGCAGTATTTT. Its protein product is CANLKGGLTDTQYF.

As for this clonotype: One junction end disagrees with the germline gene, perhaps due to a read error. The chain employs TRBV25-1 and TRBJ1-2, with D possibly TRBD1 on 6 matching bases. The germline gives CDR1 MGHDK, CDR2 SYGVNS. The CDR3 totals 13 residues. The CDR3 DNA sequence: TGTGCCAGCAGGGATGACAGGTTCTATGGCTACGCCTTC. Translating gives CASRDDRFYGYAF.

The V call is TRBV5-4, the J call TRBJ2-3; D is possibly TRBD2 (5 bases). CDR3 size: 16 residues. V lost 0 bases, J lost 1 base, and 12 bases lay in between. Germline V gene lookup returns CDR1 SGHNT and CDR2 YYREEE (reference sequence). Here the CDR3 reads CASSLALGRGTDTQYF. DNA for the CDR3: TGTGCCAGCAGCTTGGCCTTAGGGCGGGGCACAGATACGCAGTATTTT.

The table lists this clonotype with a few counts. A much larger clone differs from this one at a single base, so this may be a read error. The rearrangement uses TRBV7-6 and TRBJ1-6, with D maybe TRBD1 (5 bases). CDR3 length: 15 residues. CDR1 is SGHVS and CDR2 is FNYEAQ in the germline V gene. CDR3 bases: TGTTCCAGCAGCTTAGTCGCAGGGCGAAAGGCACCCCTCCACTTT. It yields the protein CSSSLVAGRKAPLHF. Looking up the rest from reference TRBV7-6 and TRBJ1-6 gives the full variable domain: GAGVSQSPRYKVTKRGQDVALRCDPISGHVSLYWYRQALGQGPEFLTYFNYEAQQDKSGLPNDRFSAERPEGSISTLTIQRTEQRDSAMYRCSSSLVAGRKAPLHFGNGTRLTVT.

The rearrangement links TRBV5-5 to TRBJ1-2; the match to TRBD1 covers 7 bases. The length of the CDR3 is 14 residues. After removal of 4 bases from V and 4 bases from J, the junction contained 7 bases not matched to a gene. Per the germline V gene, CDR1 is SGHKS and CDR2 is YYEKEE (reference sequence). CDR3 protein: CASSARQGGYGYTF. As DNA, the CDR3 is TGTGCCAGCAGCGCAAGACAGGGAGGCTATGGCTACACCTTC.

Concerning this clonotype: Sequence at one end of the junction differs from germline and may be a read error. This chain uses TRBV6-1 with TRBJ1-6; 8 nucleotides agree with TRBD1. This CDR3 is 15 amino acids long. Germline V gives CDR1 MNHNS, CDR2 SASEGT. The CDR3: CASREGDRYNSPLHF. CDR3 nucleotide sequence: TGTGCCAGCAGGGAAGGGGACAGGTATAATTCACCCCTCCACTTT.

This clonotype has at least ten counts. This chain joins TRBV7-2 and TRBJ2-1, with 9 bases that match TRBD2. V shed 4 bases, J shed 0 bases, and the junction held 1 base outside the gene matches. Looked up from germline, CDR1 is SGHTA and CDR2 is FQGNSA. The CDR3 is made up of 15 amino acids. CDR3 protein: CASSSTSGSYNEQFF. The DNA of the CDR3 is TGTGCCAGCAGCTCGACTAGCGGCTCCTACAATGAGCAGTTCTTC.

In its sample, this clonotype was seen many times. The chain combines TRBV7-9 with TRBJ2-2; D ambiguous. Trimming stripped 1 base from V and 0 bases from J, with 6 bases between. Per germline, CDR1 SEHNR and CDR2 FQNEAQ (reference sequence). CDR3 size: 15 residues. CDR3 region: CASSLDGPNTGELFF. In nucleotides, the CDR3 is TGTGCCAGCAGCTTAGACGGCCCGAACACCGGGGAGCTGTTTTTT. Based on the CDR3 plus reference TRBV7-9 and TRBJ2-2, the full variable domain is DTGVSQNPRHKITKRGQNVTFRCDPISEHNRLYWYRQTLGQGPEFLTYFQNEAQLEKSRLLSDRFSAERPKGSFSTLEIQRTEQGDSAMYLCASSLDGPNTGELFFGEGSRLTVL.

The sample holds a few counts of this clonotype. The chain combines TRBV4-1 with TRBJ2-1; D not certain. Germline values: CDR1 MGHRA, CDR2 YSYEKL. The CDR3 contains 15 residues. The V gene lost 0 bases and the J gene lost 2 bases, with 8 bases spanning the gap. The CDR3 loop reads CASSQDIGTYNEQFF. For the CDR3, the DNA is TGCGCCAGCAGCCAAGATATAGGCACCTACAATGAGCAGTTCTTC.

V and J are TRBV20-1 and TRBJ2-7; D gene ambiguous. The CDR3 runs 12 residues. Germline assignment: CDR1 DFQATT and CDR2 SNEGSKA (reference sequence). Trimming stripped 2 bases from V and 4 bases from J, with 9 bases between. The CDR3 is CSARLTSYEQYF. The CDR3 region has the DNA TGCAGTGCTAGATTGACATCTTACGAGCAGTACTTC.

This chain joins TRBV7-8 and TRBJ1-4; 7 nucleotides line up with TRBD1. The CDR3 sequence is 13 residues long. Germline loops: CDR1 SGHVS, CDR2 FQNEAQ. The V gene end was trimmed by 8 bases and the J gene end by 3 bases; junction bases not matched to a gene: 3. CDR3 sequence (DNA): TGTGCCAGCGGGGACAGTTCTAATGAAAAACTGTTTTTT. It encodes CASGDSSNEKLFF.

A single count supports this clonotype. The rearrangement links TRBV20-1 to TRBJ1-2, with D possibly being TRBD1 (6 bases). V lost 5 bases to trimming and J lost 7 bases, with 20 bases between them. Looked up from germline, CDR1 is DFQATT and CDR2 is SNEGSKA (reference sequence). The length of the CDR3 is 14 residues. The CDR3 coding sequence is TGCAGTGCTGATACAGGGATCTCTCTCTCTGGCTACACCTTC. Translating gives CSADTGISLSGYTF.

This clonotype was seen only a few times. V and J are TRBV12-3 or TRBV12-4 and TRBJ2-2, with D possibly matching TRBD2 (7 bases). V gave up 8 bases and J gave up 5 bases, with 15 bases separating them. The CDR3 extends over 14 amino acids. The CDR3 region is CASQRGGGTGELFF. The CDR3 DNA follows: TGTGCCAGCCAGAGGGGGGGTGGAACCGGGGAGCTGTTTTTT.